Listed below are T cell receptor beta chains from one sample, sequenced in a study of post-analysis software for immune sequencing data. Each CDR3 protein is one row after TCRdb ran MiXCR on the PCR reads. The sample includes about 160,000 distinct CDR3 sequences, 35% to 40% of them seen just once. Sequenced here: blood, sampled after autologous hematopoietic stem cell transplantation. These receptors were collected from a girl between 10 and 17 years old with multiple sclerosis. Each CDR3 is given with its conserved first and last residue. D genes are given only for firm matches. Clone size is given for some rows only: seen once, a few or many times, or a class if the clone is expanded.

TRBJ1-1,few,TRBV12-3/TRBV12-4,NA,TGTGCCAGCAGTTTCGATAGGGGTGAAGCTTTCTTT,CASSFDRGEAFF
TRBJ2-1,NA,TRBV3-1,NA,TGTGCCAGCAGCGGGAGTGGGGGTGGCTCCTACAATGAGCAGTTCTTC,CASSGSGGGSYNEQFF
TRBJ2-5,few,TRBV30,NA,TGTGCCTGGAGTGTAGGGTCAGTTCAAGAGACCCAGTACTTC,CAWSVGSVQETQYF
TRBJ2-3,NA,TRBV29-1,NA,TGCAGCGTCCTGGTAGCACAAGATACGCAGTATTTT,CSVLVAQDTQYF
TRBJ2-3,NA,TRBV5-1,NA,TGCGCCAGCAGCGCGGACAGAGGGTGGGATACGCAGTATTTT,CASSADRGWDTQYF
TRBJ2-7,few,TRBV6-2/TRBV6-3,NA,TGTGCCAGCAGTTCAGCCGGGACTCCCTCCTACGAGCAGTACTTC,CASSSAGTPSYEQYF
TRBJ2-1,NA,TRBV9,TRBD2,TGTGCCAGCAGCGTAGTGTCTAGCGGCTACAATGAGCAGTTCTTC,CASSVVSSGYNEQFF
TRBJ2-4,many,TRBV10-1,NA,TGCGCCAGCAGTGAAAACAGGGACGACATTCAGTACTTC,CASSENRDDIQYF
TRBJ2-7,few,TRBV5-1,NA,TGCGCCAGCAGCTTGGAAGGGGGGTTCAGCTCCTACGAGCAGTACTTC,CASSLEGGFSSYEQYF
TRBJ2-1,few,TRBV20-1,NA,TGCAGTGCCACACCACTAGTAGTATCCTACAATGAGCAGTTCTTC,CSATPLVVSYNEQFF
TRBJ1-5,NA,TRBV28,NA,TGTGCCTGCAGTTTATGGCAGACAGTTTATAGCAATCAGCCCCAGCATTTT,CACSLWQTVYSNQPQHF
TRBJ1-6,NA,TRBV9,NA,TGTGCCAGCAGCGTGGCTTATAATTCACCCCTCCACTTT,CASSVAYNSPLHF
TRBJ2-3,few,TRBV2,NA,TGTGCCAGCAGTGGCGCGGGACGCCCTAATACGCAGTATTTT,CASSGAGRPNTQYF
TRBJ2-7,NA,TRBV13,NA,TGTGCCAGCACCGCCAGCGGTTCAAGCTCCTACGAGCAGTACTTC,CASTASGSSSYEQYF
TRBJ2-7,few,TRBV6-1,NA,TGTGCCAGCAGTGATCTAACGAAGCAGTACTTC,CASSDLTKQYF
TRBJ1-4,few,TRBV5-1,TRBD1,TGCGCCAGCAGCTTCGGACAGGGCAAGGGTGAAAAACTGTTTTTT,CASSFGQGKGEKLFF
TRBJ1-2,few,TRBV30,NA,TGTGCCTGGAGTGTAGGCCAGCTCTATGGCTACACCTTC,CAWSVGQLYGYTF
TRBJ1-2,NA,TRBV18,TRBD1,TGTGCCAGCTCACCCCGGACAGGCGGACACGGCTACACCTTC,CASSPRTGGHGYTF
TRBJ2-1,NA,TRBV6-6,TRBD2,TGTGCCAGCAGTTACTCCCCGGGACTAGCGGGAGAAAATGAGCAGTTCTTC,CASSYSPGLAGENEQFF
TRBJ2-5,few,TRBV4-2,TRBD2,TGTGCCAGCAGCCCCGGGACTAGCGGGCTTACCGTCGAAGAGACCCAGTACTTC,CASSPGTSGLTVEETQYF
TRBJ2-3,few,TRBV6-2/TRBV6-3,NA,TGTGCCAGCAGTTACGGCCTAGCTCCTACGCAGTATTTT,CASSYGLAPTQYF
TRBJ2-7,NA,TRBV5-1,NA,TGCGCCAGCAGCTTGGAGCAGGGTTCCTCCGAGCAGTACTTC,CASSLEQGSSEQYF
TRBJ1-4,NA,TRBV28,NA,TGTGCCAGCAGTTCCCCCACAACTAATGAAAAACTGTTTTTT,CASSSPTTNEKLFF
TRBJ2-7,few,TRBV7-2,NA,TGTGCCAGCAGCTTAAGGGGACGGACCACCTACGAGCAGTACTTC,CASSLRGRTTYEQYF
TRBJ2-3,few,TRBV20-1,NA,TGCAGTTGTAGATCCGGGACCAAAGATACGCAGTATTTT,CSCRSGTKDTQYF
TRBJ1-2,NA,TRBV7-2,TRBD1,TGTGCCAGCAGCCTCCCCGGGACAGGGAACGGCTACACCTTC,CASSLPGTGNGYTF
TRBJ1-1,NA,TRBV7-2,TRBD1,TGTGCCAGCAGCTTGAGGACAGGGCAAGCTTTCTTT,CASSLRTGQAFF
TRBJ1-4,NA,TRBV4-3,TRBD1,TGCGCCAGCAGCCAAGATTGGGGGACAGGGGTTGAAAAACGGTTTTTT,CASSQDWGTGVEKRFF
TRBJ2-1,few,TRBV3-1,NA,TGTGCCAGCAGCCAAGGGAGTGGGACCTCACGCCATGGATACAATGAGCAGTTCTTC,CASSQGSGTSRHGYNEQFF
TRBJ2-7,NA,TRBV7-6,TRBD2,TGTGCCAACAGCTCGACGACTAGCGGGGAAACCTACGAGCAGTACTTC,CANSSTTSGETYEQYF
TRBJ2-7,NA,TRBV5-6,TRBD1,TGTGCCAGCAGCTGGCCCGGGACAGGGGGCGAAGAGCAGTACTTC,CASSWPGTGGEEQYF
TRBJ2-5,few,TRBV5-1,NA,TGCGCCAGCAGTCAAACCCAAGAGACCCAGTACTTC,CASSQTQETQYF
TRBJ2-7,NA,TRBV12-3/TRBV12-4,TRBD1,TGTGCCAGCAGTTTAGCACAGGGGGCCCCCTACGAGCAGTACTTC,CASSLAQGAPYEQYF
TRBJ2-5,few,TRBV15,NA,TGTGCCACCAGCAGAGGACGGGACGTCAGAGAGACCCAGTACTTC,CATSRGRDVRETQYF
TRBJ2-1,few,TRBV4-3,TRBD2,TGCGCCAGCAGCCAATACACTAGCGGGAGTTTCGCTGAGCAGTTCTTC,CASSQYTSGSFAEQFF
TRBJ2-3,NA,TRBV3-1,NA,TGTGCCAGCAGCCAAGGGTGGGGGGGCGAAGTGGATACGCAGTATTTT,CASSQGWGGEVDTQYF
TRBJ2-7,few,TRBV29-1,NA,TGCAGCGTTGAAGATACCAACTACGAGCAGTACTTC,CSVEDTNYEQYF
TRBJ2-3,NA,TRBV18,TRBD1,TGTGCCAGCTCTCACGGGACAGGGTACGGAGATACGCAGTATTTT,CASSHGTGYGDTQYF
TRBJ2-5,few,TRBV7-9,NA,TGTGCCAGCAGCTTGGATTCCGGACGAGGGGAGACCCAGTACTTC,CASSLDSGRGETQYF
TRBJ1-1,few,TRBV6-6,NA,TGTGCCAGCAGCCAAACGGACACTGAAGCTTTCTTT,CASSQTDTEAFF
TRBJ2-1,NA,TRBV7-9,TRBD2,TGTGCCAGCAGCTCAACTAGCGGGAGGGCCCGGAATGAGCAGTTCTTC,CASSSTSGRARNEQFF
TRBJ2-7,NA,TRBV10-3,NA,TGTGTCACCCTTGGGCTAGCTGCCGAGCAGTACTTC,CVTLGLAAEQYF
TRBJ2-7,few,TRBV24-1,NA,TGTGCCACCAGTGGTGCAGGGGATTACAATGAGCAGTACTTC,CATSGAGDYNEQYF
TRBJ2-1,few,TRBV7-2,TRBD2,TGTGCCAGCAGCTCCCCTCGGACTAGCCCAACCGGGAATGAGCAGTTCTTC,CASSSPRTSPTGNEQFF
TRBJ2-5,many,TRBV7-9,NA,TGTGCCAGCAGCTTCACGGCAGGGCAAGAGACCCAGTACTTC,CASSFTAGQETQYF
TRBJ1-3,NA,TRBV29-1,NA,TGCAGCGTTGAATGGGCGGGAGGGAACCAACGTCCTGGAAACACCATATATTTT,CSVEWAGGNQRPGNTIYF
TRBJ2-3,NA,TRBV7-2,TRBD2,TGTGCCAGCAGTCCCGGACTAGCGGGGCGCACAGATACGCAGTATTTT,CASSPGLAGRTDTQYF
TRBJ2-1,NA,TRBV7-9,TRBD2,TGTGCCAGCAGCTTACCGGGACTAGCGGGAGTGAGTGAGCAGTTCTTC,CASSLPGLAGVSEQFF
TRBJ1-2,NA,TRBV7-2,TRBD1,TGTGCCAGCAGCCCGAGCCGGGACAGGAATAACTATGGCTACACCTTC,CASSPSRDRNNYGYTF
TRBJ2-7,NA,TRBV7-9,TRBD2,TGTGCCAGCAGCTTTGGACTAGCGTTGGGCGAGCAGTACTTC,CASSFGLALGEQYF
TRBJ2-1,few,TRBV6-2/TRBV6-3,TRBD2,TGTGCCAGCAGTCCGAACTTAGCGGGAGAGCGTATGGCGAATGAGCAGTTCTTC,CASSPNLAGERMANEQFF
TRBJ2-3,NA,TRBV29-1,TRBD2,TGCAGCGTTGAAGAGTGGTCTAGCGGGAGCAGCGTCGGCTCCCCAGATACGCAGTATTTT,CSVEEWSSGSSVGSPDTQYF
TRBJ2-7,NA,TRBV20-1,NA,TGCAGTGCTAGAGACAACACCTACGAGCAGTACTTC,CSARDNTYEQYF
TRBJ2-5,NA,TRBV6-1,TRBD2,TGTGCCAGCAAACGGCTAGCGGGACAAGAGACCCAGTACTTC,CASKRLAGQETQYF
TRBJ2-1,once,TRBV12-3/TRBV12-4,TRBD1,TGTGCCGGCAGGTTACACGACAGGGGTAGGGATGAGCAGTTCTTC,CAGRLHDRGRDEQFF